This TCR beta chain was sequenced for a study of blood T cells in healthy people across ages (dated by TCRdb to the mid-2010s). Notes on the research overall: In model experiments, template switching captured roughly one uniquely barcoded TCR beta cDNA molecule for every two T cells. The study measured age-related changes in TCR beta repertoire diversity using deep sequencing normalized with unique cDNA molecular identifiers. The donors were divided into four age groups: young (average around 16 years), middle-aged (about 41), aged (about 60) and long-lived (roughly 82). To avoid experimental bias, donors of different ages were spread randomly across the sequencing lanes. Using the same blood draw, the study looked at two additional independent replicas of 1 million unique cDNA reads for two donors, one aged 18 to 30 and the other aged 80 or older.

Inclusive of the bounding cysteine and phenylalanine, the CDR3 is 18 residues long. Of the read, only the CDR3 DNA is kept; its 54 bases are in frame from base 1. The germline V gene provides CDR1 MGHRA and CDR2 YSYEKL. V is cut back by 3 bases and J by 2 bases, with 9 bases in the junction unmatched. What the study reported, not specific to this receptor: Compared with the aged group, more naive CD4+ T cells, fewer expanded clones and increased TCR diversity were shown by the long-lived group, suggesting age selection. Total diversity estimates from one million sequenced T cells were considered lower bounds and underestimates. The CMV infection status of donors was not known, potentially confounding age-related changes in expanded clonotypes. As age increased, observed TCR beta diversity per million T cells dropped in a roughly linear way, and a significant reduction was already evident by age roughly 40. The percentage of naive T cells measured by flow cytometry correlated strongly with observed TCR beta diversity. Since profiling was done on bulk unsorted PBMCs, naive and antigen-experienced compartments could not be conclusively compared.

As for this clonotype: Its antigen is not yet known. Base qualities are not recorded, but no much larger clone differs from it by a single base.

Library preparation employed 5' RACE. The sequencing machine was an Illumina HiSeq 2500. A second PCR of about 7 to 12 cycles was performed with a sample-barcoded 5' primer and a J-beta primer mix. A unique molecular identifier was introduced onto each TCR beta cDNA molecule by a template-switch 5' adaptor carrying 12 random nucleotides. Each sample yielded at least 3 million CDR3-containing paired-end reads. All of the RNA was converted into first-strand cDNA using the Mint cDNA synthesis kit, with a TRBC-specific oligonucleotide serving as the primer. After uracil-DNA glycosylase treatment, a first 18-cycle PCR used universal primers M1SS and BC2_uni_R on all cDNA. The authors processed their data as follows. For normalization, 1 million high-quality reads, each with a distinct molecular identifier, were randomly selected from each sample. Instead of being binned into consensus sequences, reads with shared molecular identifiers were discarded. CDR3 identification, clonotype clustering and error correction used MiTCR with a Q25 quality threshold and the strictest error-elimination algorithm. A nonparametric unseen species model using Euler transformation provided a lower-bound estimate of total TCR beta diversity. TCRdb reprocessing: public reads trimmed at Q25 with fastp, clones called with MiXCR, in-frame beta chains kept. For every CDR3 protein sequence, its rows merge into one entry that carries the most common genes and DNA. TCRdb assigned the V and J calls; the authors' analysis was not used. Here the sample has about 780,000 distinct CDR3 sequences; 46% occur a single time. The ten largest clones represent 15% to 20% of the sample.

Systemically healthy Caucasian individuals from Russia, approximately 39 in total and aged roughly 6 to 95 years, were included as donors. Each donor gave approximately 10 milliliters of peripheral blood, collected into EDTA-treated Vacutainer tubes. Ficoll-Paque density-gradient centrifugation was used to isolate PBMCs, with at least 7 million per sample. Trizol reagent was used to extract total RNA from PBMCs, with at least 5 micrograms per sample. Naive CD45RAhigh/CD27high T cell percentages were measured by flow cytometry on a PBMC aliquot from every donor. The source material was blood. This receptor chain uses TRBV4-1 and TRBJ2-7; 14 central bases correspond to TRBD2. This TCR came from an elderly man in good health. CDR3 reads: CASSHGTSGSAQPYEQYF. The nucleotide sequence is TGCGCCAGCAGCCATGGGACTAGCGGGAGCGCTCAGCCCTACGAGCAGTACTTC.